This passage covers 7 T cell receptor beta chains from one sample sequenced in a study of blood T cell repertoires in COVID-19 (dated by TCRdb to the early 2020s). Receptors were amplified or captured by the immunoSEQ multiplex PCR assay. In TCRdb, the immuneACCESS table is reduced to in-frame sequences with V and J assigned. These tables do not hold every clone; where another copy was compared, an unresolved V gene accounts for under half, and the others remain unexplained. The sample has some 150,000 clones on record, about 90% of them singletons. The top ten constitute 0.5% to 0.6% of the sample. The sample comprised peripheral blood. The origin of the receptors is a man aged 50-60 years with acute or convalescent COVID-19.

The chain has TRBV4-1 and TRBJ1-2; TRBD1 agrees at 7 bases. There are 16 residues in the CDR3. The V segment lost 1 base and the J segment 0 bases; nucleotides outside the gene matches: 5. Looked up from germline, CDR1 is MGHRA and CDR2 is YSYEKL. CDR3 sequence: CASSQARDSPNYGYTF. The DNA of the CDR3 is TGCGCCAGCAGCCAAGCCCGGGACAGCCCTAACTATGGCTACACCTTC.

This rearrangement joins TRBV15 to TRBJ1-1, with D possibly matching TRBD1 (6 bases). Trimming removed 1 base from V and 4 bases from J, with 10 bases in between. CDR1 is LNHNV, CDR2 YYDKDF, per germline (reference sequence). CDR3 size: 14 residues. The CDR3 coding sequence is TGTGCCACCAGCAGAGGGGGGCCGGGCACTGAAGCTTTCTTT. It codes for CATSRGGPGTEAFF. The variable domain in full, with the rest retrieved from reference TRBV15 and TRBJ1-1, is DAMVIQNPRYQVTQFGKPVTLSCSQTLNHNVMYWYQQKSSQAPKLLFHYYDKDFNNEADTPDNFQSRRPNTSFCFLDIRSPGLGDTAMYLCATSRGGPGTEAFFGQGTRLTVV.

The V call is TRBV4-2, the J call TRBJ2-5; 13 bases map to TRBD2. Trimming removed 1 base from V and 4 bases from J; junction bases left unmatched: 0. Germline-derived CDR1 and CDR2 are LGHNA and YNFKEQ. The CDR3 is 15 residues long. The CDR3 loop reads CASSQGLAGGETQYF. In DNA form, the CDR3 reads TGTGCCAGCAGCCAAGGACTAGCGGGAGGAGAGACCCAGTACTTC.

The CDR3 spells CASSLDGDNYGYTF. Here the CDR3 DNA reads TGTGCCAGCAGCTTAGACGGGGATAACTATGGCTACACCTTC. The chain employs TRBV11-2 and TRBJ1-2; D is unresolved. Between the trimmed V and J ends, which lost 0 bases and 1 base, there was a span of 6 bases. The CDR3 contains 14 residues. CDR1 is SGHAT and CDR2 is FQNNGV in the germline V gene.

This clone was seen a handful of times. CDR3 DNA sequence: TGTGCCAGCTCACCAAATTTGCCGGGAGCGGGTGAGCAGTTCTTC. Its translation is CASSPNLPGAGEQFF. The chain carries TRBV18 and TRBJ2-1, with D possibly matching TRBD2 (6 bases). Germline V gene lookup returns CDR1 KGHSH and CDR2 LQKENI. V lost 2 bases and J lost 9, with 17 bases in between. This CDR3 contains 15 residues.

The rearrangement links TRBV10-3 to TRBJ1-6; no clear D gene. Germline CDR1 is ENHRY and CDR2 is SYGVKD. The CDR3 spans 12 residues. Trimming stripped 7 bases from V and 5 bases from J, with 6 bases between. CDR3 bases: TGTGCCATCAAACAGCATAATTCACCCCTCCACTTT. Translated, it gives CAIKQHNSPLHF.

The chain carries TRBV28 and TRBJ1-6, with D unresolved. V gave up 6 bases and J gave up 8 bases, with 5 bases separating them. The CDR3 length is 11 residues. CDR1 is MDHEN and CDR2 is SYDVKM in the germline V gene. CDR3 nucleotides: TGTGCCAGCAGGCGTGATTCACCCCTCCACTTT. Encoded protein: CASRRDSPLHF.